Listed below are T cell receptor beta chains from one sample, sequenced in a study of T-cell reconstitution after alpha-beta-depleted transplantation in children. TCRdb used MiXCR to reprocess the PCR reads, holding one entry per CDR3 protein. Among 190,000 or so distinct CDR3 sequences, 6.3% were seen once, and the ten largest hold 4.5%. Sequencing was performed on PBMCs, taken before TCRalphabeta/CD19-depleted stem cell transplant. These TCRs come from a girl under three years old with combined immunodeficiency, due to receive a stem cell transplant. CDR3s leave out the opening cysteine and the closing phenylalanine or tryptophan. Each record gives: V gene, clone size, CDR3 protein. Clone size is not always given. Where it is, it says once, few, many or a class for expanded clones.

>TRBV7-8|many
ASSFGGFAYEQY
>TRBV7-2|many
ASSLAPPSGGYEQY
>TRBV4-2|-
ASGPYIRSSGKMATFNEQF
>TRBV3-1|few
ASSQSWGADYGYT
>TRBV20-1|many
SARDPDRFEQPQH
>TRBV4-1|many
ASRGTSGRGTGELF
>TRBV27|many
ASSLGGRADTQY
>TRBV4-2|many
ASRDRTNEKLF
>TRBV5-1|many
ASSLAWTGLADTQY
>TRBV6-6|many
ASSRFGEQY
>TRBV10-3|many
AIRQTGDLGTEAF
>TRBV5-1|many
ASSRGQAYEQY
>TRBV4-3|many
ASRPTSGGTNTGELF
>TRBV5-1|many
ASSLTGFNTEAF
>TRBV28|many
ASSLVGLYSTGELF
>TRBV20-1|many
SARDQTGSIYNEQF
>TRBV27|many
ASSSGTSGAYEQY
>TRBV28|few
ASSWAGNTEAF
>TRBV20-1|many
SAGRPTGELF
>TRBV5-1|many
ASSGLDHEQF
>TRBV7-2|-
ASSFLAGALNEQF
>TRBV3-1|-
ASSRATRPNEKLF
>TRBV7-2|many
ASHVRDPDTQY
>TRBV29-1|-
SVDGGSLAGYGYT
>TRBV28|many
ASSWVLAGAEQY
>TRBV4-1|many
ASSVSRGPNYYEQF